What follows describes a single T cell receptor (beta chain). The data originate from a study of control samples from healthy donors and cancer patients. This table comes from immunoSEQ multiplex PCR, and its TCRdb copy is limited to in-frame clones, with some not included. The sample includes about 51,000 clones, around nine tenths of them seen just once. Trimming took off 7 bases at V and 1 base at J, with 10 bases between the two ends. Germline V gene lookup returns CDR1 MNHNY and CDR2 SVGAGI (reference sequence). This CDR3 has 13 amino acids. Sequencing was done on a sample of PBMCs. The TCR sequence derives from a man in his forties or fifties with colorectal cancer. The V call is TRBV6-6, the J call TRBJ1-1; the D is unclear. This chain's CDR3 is CASTIPSNTEAFF. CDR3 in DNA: TGTGCCAGCACTATACCTTCGAACACTGAAGCTTTCTTT.